The 3 T cell receptor beta chains presented below share a single source sample, sequenced in a study of T cells in Graves' hyperthyroidism and ophthalmopathy. The CDR3 regions of TCR beta were amplified from RNA transcripts. With the HTBI primer set, the TCR CDR3 went through a first round of RT-PCR. TCRdb reanalysed the multiplex PCR reads using MiXCR and keeps one entry per CDR3 protein. The sample lists roughly 720,000 distinct CDR3 sequences; approximately 15% were seen once. The sequencing sample was made of blood. The receptors were gathered from a man in his forties or fifties with Graves' hyperthyroidism.

This clonotype was seen at least ten times. Written as DNA, the CDR3 is TGTGCCAGCAGCGGAGGCGGGAGAAGACGAGCGGAGACCCAGTACTTC. It is translated as CASSGGGRRRAETQYF. The V and J genes are TRBV28 and TRBJ2-5; 7 nucleotides align to TRBD2. The CDR3 runs 16 residues. Germline lookup yields CDR1 MDHEN and CDR2 SYDVKM. V was clipped by 6 bases and J by 5 bases; unmatched bases: 15. Together with reference TRBV28 and TRBJ2-5, the CDR3 gives the full variable domain: DVKVTQSSRYLVKRTGEKVFLECVQDMDHENMFWYRQDPGLGLRLIYFSYDVKMKEKGDIPEGYSVSREKKERFSLILESASTNQTSMYLCASSGGGRRRAETQYFGPGTRLLVL.

V and J are TRBV27 and TRBJ2-3, with D unclear. V lost 4 bases, J lost 5 bases, and 16 bases lay in between. Germline V lookup: CDR1 MNHEY, CDR2 SMNVEV (reference sequence). The CDR3 consists of 15 residues. CDR3: CASSSSKASGDTQYF. The CDR3 DNA reads as TGTGCCAGCAGTTCTAGTAAGGCGTCGGGAGATACGCAGTATTTT.

The J gene is TRBJ2-5, the V gene TRBV6-2 or TRBV6-3, with no clear D. The length of the CDR3 is 12 residues. Germline CDR1 is MNHEY and CDR2 is SVGEGT. The V end lost 2 bases, the J end lost 7 bases, and 8 bases lay between the germline ends. This CDR3 reads CASSYDSRTQYF. CDR3 bases: TGTGCCAGCAGTTACGACTCCAGGACCCAGTACTTC.